This T cell receptor (beta chain) was sequenced for a study of blood T cell repertoires in COVID-19 (TCRdb year 2020). Looking at the study overall: Collaborator samples came from the United States, Italy and Spain and covered acute and convalescent phases of COVID-19. The prospective study material was composed of cDNA or gDNA derived from T cells, B-cell-depleted T cells, or PBMCs. The dataset comprised deeply sampled blood TCRbeta repertoires from subjects exposed to, actively infected with, or recovered from COVID-19. The repertoires were made available in a free public database intended to serve as a resource for research on the immune response to SARS-CoV-2. The samples were drawn from two sources: the first 160 participants of the ongoing ImmuneRACE study, and 1,000 to 1,500 subjects contributed by 6 global collaborators. A de-identified subject ID, COVID-19 status, age in years and sex were almost always included in the sample metadata. Where available, HLA class I and class II types were obtained from metadata supplied by the sample provider rather than from assay-based typing.

Overall study results and their limits: How much clinical and demographic metadata was included differed by source and by participant, and the metadata was provided uncurated.

The collaborating institutions used their own protocols to collect whole blood in K2EDTA tubes. For TCRbeta analysis, collaborator samples were shipped as frozen whole blood, as isolated PBMCs, or as DNA extracted from either sample type. Notes on this clone: The antigen it recognizes is unknown. No base-level quality is on record; no much larger clone is a single base apart.

TCRbeta CDR3 regions were amplified from genomic DNA using the immunoSEQ Assay, a bias-controlled multiplex PCR. The authors processed their data as follows. Within the assay, amplification of reference gene primers was used to estimate how many nucleated cells each sample contained. To quantify the absolute abundance of each unique TCRbeta CDR3 rearrangement, sequence reads were collapsed and filtered. For each sample, productive Simpson clonality was calculated as the square root of Simpson's diversity index over productive rearrangements. Imported from immuneACCESS, the table was reduced by TCRdb to in-frame sequences with V and J called. These copies leave out some clones; in studies compared against another copy, an unresolved V gene accounts for under half, and the cause of the remainder is not known. The DNA was the basis for D and trimming; V, J and clone size are from that table. The sample table records about 43,000 clones; approximately 90% of these occur just once. The ten largest clones capture 7% to 9% of the sample.

The CDR3 covers 16 residues, taking in both the cysteine and the phenylalanine. The entry retains the CDR3 DNA only, 48 bases that are in frame from base 1. From a lookup of the germline V gene, CDR1 and CDR2 are LGHNA and YNFKEQ. Trimmed from V: 6 bases; trimmed from J: 5 bases; junction bases lacking a gene match: 13. The sample comprised peripheral blood. The clonotype was recovered from a man aged 60 to 69 with active COVID-19. Here the chain combines TRBV4-2 and TRBJ2-7; 10 of the junction bases match TRBD1. DNA sequence: TGTGCCAGCAGTTCGGACAGACAGGGGGCGCATAACGAGCAGTACTTC. Its protein is CASSSDRQGAHNEQYF.